This TCR beta chain is drawn from a study of control samples from healthy donors and cancer patients. V was pared by 5 bases and J by 0 bases, with 14 bases between. The CDR3 extends over 16 amino acids. In germline, CDR1 is SGHAT, CDR2 FQNNGV. Using immunoSEQ multiplex PCR, the repertoire was profiled, and TCRdb retains in-frame clones only, with some absent. The sample holds 75,000 to 100,000 clones, roughly 92% seen once. The rearrangement uses TRBV11-2 and TRBJ1-3, with D perhaps matching TRBD1 (6 bases). The material sequenced was blood. The TCR comes from a human donor in good health. The donor label of this sample is uncertain. This CDR3 reads CASSQRGVYSGNTIYF. CDR3 nucleotides: TGTGCCAGCAGCCAAAGGGGGGTATACTCTGGAAACACCATATATTTT.